This TCR beta chain was captured by sequencing in a study of regulatory T cells in long-lasting Graves disease. V lost 5 bases to trimming and J lost 9 bases, with 20 bases between them. CDR1 is SGHAT and CDR2 is FQNNGV in the germline V gene. The CDR3 has 15 amino acids. The TCR beta library used iRepertoire HTBI primers with Arm-PCR amplification of CDR3. From the multiplex PCR reads, TCRdb called clonotypes with MiXCR, one entry per CDR3 protein. The sample carries roughly 400,000 distinct CDR3 sequences, about 15% recorded once. Time point indicated: newly diagnosed GD, antithyroid drugs for less than 3 months. From RNA extracted from PBMCs, the TCR library was made. This clonotype was seen repeatedly, ten times or more. These data were also reused for a study on T cells in Graves' hyperthyroidism and ophthalmopathy. That work states: First-round RT-PCR targeting the TCR CDR3 was performed with the HTBI primer set. Ophthalmopathy cases were set apart from stable hyperthyroidism by a 13 V-J model.

Sequenced here: peripheral blood mononuclear cells (PBMCs), sampled at new diagnosis, from a patient treated with antithyroid drugs. V and J are TRBV11-2 and TRBJ2-1; a possible D gene is TRBD2 (5 bases). The receptor was isolated from a woman in her thirties or forties with Graves disease. This CDR3 is CASSTLKRHRGEQFF. DNA of the CDR3: TGTGCCAGCAGCACTTTGAAGCGGCACCGCGGTGAGCAGTTCTTC.